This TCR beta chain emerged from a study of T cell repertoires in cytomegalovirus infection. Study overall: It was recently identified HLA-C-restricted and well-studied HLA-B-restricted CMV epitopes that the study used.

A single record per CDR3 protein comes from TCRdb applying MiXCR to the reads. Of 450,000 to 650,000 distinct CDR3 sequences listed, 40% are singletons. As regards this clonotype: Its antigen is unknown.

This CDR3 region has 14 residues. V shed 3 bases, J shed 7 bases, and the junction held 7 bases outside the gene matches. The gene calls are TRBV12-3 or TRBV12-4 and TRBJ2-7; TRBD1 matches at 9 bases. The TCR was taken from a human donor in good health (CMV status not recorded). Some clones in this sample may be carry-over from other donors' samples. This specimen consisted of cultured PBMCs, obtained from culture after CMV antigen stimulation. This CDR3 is CASSFDPGQGEQYF. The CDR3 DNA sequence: TGTGCCAGCAGTTTTGATCCGGGACAGGGAGAGCAGTACTTC.